This T cell receptor beta chain was retrieved from a study of blood T cells in healthy people across ages. For the second PCR, which ran for 7 to 11 cycles, a sample-barcoded 5' primer and a J-beta primer mix were used. Every cDNA molecule carried a tag from a template-switch adaptor bearing 12 random nucleotides. In TCRdb, the 5' RACE reads were re-called with MiXCR into one record per CDR3 protein. Here the sample spans 650,000 to 1,000,000 distinct CDR3 sequences, about 34% being singletons. As concerns this clonotype: The antigen remains unidentified.

Study observations and caveats: In older individuals, TCR beta diversity per million T cells was lower, falling roughly linearly with age. PBMCs that were unsorted prevented a conclusive naive versus antigen-experienced comparison.

Each individual donor underwent a draw of approximately 9.6 milliliters of peripheral blood. Trimming removed 3 bases from V and 7 bases from J, with 14 bases in between. The CDR3 spans 15 residues. CDR1 and CDR2 from the germline V gene are SGHRS and YFSETQ. The TCR comes from a man aged 18 to 30 in good health. Sequenced material: blood. The chain has TRBV5-1 and TRBJ1-6; D gene uncertain. This chain's CDR3 is CASSSQPMTNSPLHF. As DNA, the CDR3 is TGCGCCAGCAGCTCCCAGCCGATGACGAATTCACCCCTCCACTTT. Together with reference TRBV5-1 and TRBJ1-6, the CDR3 gives the full variable domain: KAGVTQTPRYLIKTRGQQVTLSCSPISGHRSVSWYQQTPGQGLQFLFEYFSETQRNKGNFPGRFSGRQFSNSRSEMNVSTLELGDSALYLCASSSQPMTNSPLHFGNGTRLTVT.